A selection of T cell receptor beta chains follows, all from one sample in a study of T-cell memory formation after mild COVID-19. TCRdb reprocessed the 5' RACE reads with MiXCR, giving one entry per CDR3 protein. The repertoire holds a few hundred thousand distinct CDR3 sequences, roughly a fifth seen once, with 8.4% in the top ten. The specimen was PBMCs or a T cell subset sorted from them (not recorded which). These receptors were obtained from an adult woman who had mild COVID-19 (a few samples of this study predate the infection). Cell type and time point are not known. Each CDR3 is given with its conserved first and last residue. A D gene is named only where the DNA matches it firmly. Clone size appears in some rows only: once, few, many, or a class for an expanded clone.

>TRBD1|TRBJ2-3|TRBV3-1|few
TGTGCCAGCAGCACCCGACAGGGGCGCACAGATACGCAGTATTTT
CASSTRQGRTDTQYF
>TRBD2|TRBJ2-1|TRBV15|-
TGTGCCACCAGCTCCGTTAAATCGTCGGGGAGGGGTTATTATGAGCAGTTCTTC
CATSSVKSSGRGYYEQFF
>-|TRBJ1-2|TRBV7-2|once
TGTGCCAGCAGCTTAGAGGGACTTCGGGGCTACACCTTC
CASSLEGLRGYTF
>-|TRBJ2-3|TRBV25-1|few
TGTGCCAGCAGTGATCGCCCATTCACAGATACGCAGTATTTT
CASSDRPFTDTQYF
>TRBD1|TRBJ1-3|TRBV5-1|few
TGCGCCAGCAGCACAGGGGACAGGGGGCAATTTGTCTCTGGAAACACCATATATTTT
CASSTGDRGQFVSGNTIYF
>-|TRBJ2-3|TRBV11-3|-
TGTGCCAGCAGCTCGTCGGGGCTATCCAAAACGCAGTATTTT
CASSSSGLSKTQYF
>-|TRBJ1-3|TRBV6-5|many
TGTGCCAGCAGTTACTCGAAAGCTGGAATCTCTGGAAACACCATATATTTT
CASSYSKAGISGNTIYF
>TRBD1|TRBJ1-2|TRBV12-3/TRBV12-4|-
TGTGCCAGCAGCCCCCCCACTGACAGGGGTGGCTACACCTTC
CASSPPTDRGGYTF
>-|TRBJ2-2|TRBV7-9|-
TGTGCCAGCTTCTATGGCCTTGATGAGCTGTTTTTT
CASFYGLDELFF
>-|TRBJ2-2|TRBV5-1|few
TGCGCCAGCAGCTTTCAGTTCCTTAACACCGGGGAGCTGTTTTTT
CASSFQFLNTGELFF
>-|TRBJ2-3|TRBV7-2|many
TGTGCCAGCAGCTTAGCCAGGGCGGATACGCAGTATTTT
CASSLARADTQYF
>TRBD1|TRBJ2-5|TRBV2|few
TGTGCGGGACAGTCCCAAGAGACCCAGTACTTC
CAGQSQETQYF
>TRBD1|TRBJ1-6|TRBV11-2|-
TGTGCCAGCACCACGGACAGGGGCTATTCCTATAATTCACCCCTCCACTTT
CASTTDRGYSYNSPLHF
>TRBD2|TRBJ2-5|TRBV6-1|-
TGTGCCAGCCCGGGGACTAGCGGATCCCAAGAGACCCAGTACTTC
CASPGTSGSQETQYF
>-|TRBJ1-1|TRBV12-3/TRBV12-4|-
TGTGCCAGCAGTTTTATTTCGGAGGGGCCGGATGAAGCTTTCTTT
CASSFISEGPDEAFF
>-|TRBJ1-2|TRBV7-3|few
TGTGCCAGCAGCCCCGATGGGGGAGTTGACTATGGCTACACCTTC
CASSPDGGVDYGYTF
>-|TRBJ2-5|TRBV21-1|few
TGTGCCAGCACCAGGGGTAACCAAGAGACCCAGTACTTC
CASTRGNQETQYF
>-|TRBJ1-1|TRBV7-2|-
TGTGCCAGCAGCTTAAGGACGGCTTCCACTGAAGCTTTCTTT
CASSLRTASTEAFF
>-|TRBJ2-6|TRBV12-3/TRBV12-4|-
TGTGCCAGCAGTCGGGCTGGGGCCAACGTCCTGACTTTC
CASSRAGANVLTF
>-|TRBJ1-2|TRBV7-2|once
TGTGCCAGCAGCTCGAATACAGGGTTTTTTGGCTACACCTTC
CASSSNTGFFGYTF
>-|TRBJ2-7|TRBV4-1|-
TGCGCCAGCAGCCAAGATTGGAAGGCGGCCTACGAGCAGTACTTC
CASSQDWKAAYEQYF
>-|TRBJ2-3|TRBV27|-
TGTGCCAGCAGTTTCAGGGAAGGGTCCACAGATACGCAGTATTTT
CASSFREGSTDTQYF
>-|TRBJ2-3|TRBV12-3/TRBV12-4|-
TGTGCCAGCAGTTCCCGAGCGGAGCCATCTAGCACAGATACGCAGTATTTT
CASSSRAEPSSTDTQYF
>-|TRBJ2-7|TRBV11-3|-
TGTGCCAGCAGCTTAGAGGTTTGGGCGGGGAAGAACTACGAGCAGTACTTC
CASSLEVWAGKNYEQYF
>-|TRBJ2-7|TRBV25-1|few
TGTGCCAGCAGTGAAGAGACAGGCAGGGATTACGAGCAGTACTTC
CASSEETGRDYEQYF
>-|TRBJ2-7|TRBV24-1|-
TGTGCCGTGGCTCGGGGCGGTTCCTACGAGCAGTACTTC
CAVARGGSYEQYF
>TRBD1|TRBJ2-7|TRBV5-6|-
TGTGCCAGCAGCTCATTGACAGGGGTTATCGCCTACGAGCAGTACTTC
CASSSLTGVIAYEQYF
>-|TRBJ2-1|TRBV5-6|-
TGTGCCAGCAAGGTGGTAGCGCGGAATGAGCAGTTCTTC
CASKVVARNEQFF
>-|TRBJ2-3|TRBV12-3/TRBV12-4|few
TGTGCCAGCAGTCGCAGACAGAGGATTTCTAGCACAGATACGCAGTATTTT
CASSRRQRISSTDTQYF
>TRBD2|TRBJ2-3|TRBV4-3|-
TGCGCCAGCAGCCAAACCGGGACTAGCGGGCCAGATACGCAGTATTTT
CASSQTGTSGPDTQYF
>TRBD2|TRBJ2-7|TRBV27|-
TGTGCCAGCAGCGCCGGCGGGGGTTACGAGCAGTACTTC
CASSAGGGYEQYF
>TRBD1|TRBJ2-3|TRBV11-3|-
TGTGCCAGCAGCTTACCTCGGGACAGGGACACAGATACGCAGTATTTT
CASSLPRDRDTDTQYF
>TRBD1|TRBJ2-1|TRBV7-9|-
TGTGCCAGCAGCTTGCTACAGGGGTCGGTAATCAATGAGCAGTTCTTC
CASSLLQGSVINEQFF
>TRBD2|TRBJ2-7|TRBV20-1|-
TGCAGTGCAGTCCCTAGCGGGAGCTACGAGCAGTACTTC
CSAVPSGSYEQYF
>-|TRBJ2-7|TRBV21-1|-
TGTGCCAGCAGCAATATTAGGCAGGCGAGTGAGCAGTACTTC
CASSNIRQASEQYF
>TRBD1|TRBJ1-2|TRBV11-3|few
TGTGCCAGCAGCGCGAGGACAGGTGGGGGGAACTATGGCTACACCTTC
CASSARTGGGNYGYTF
>-|TRBJ1-4|TRBV12-3/TRBV12-4|-
TGTGCCAGCAGTTGGGAACAGGGCGGTGGCCCTGAAAAACTGTTTTTT
CASSWEQGGGPEKLFF
>TRBD2|TRBJ2-5|TRBV7-3|few
TGTGCCAGCAGCTTAGGCGTCCTAGCGGGGGTACAAGAGACCCAGTACTTC
CASSLGVLAGVQETQYF
>-|TRBJ1-1|TRBV12-3/TRBV12-4|few
TGTGCCAGCAGTTTAGGAACTTCCAAGGGGGGCACTGAAGCTTTCTTT
CASSLGTSKGGTEAFF
>-|TRBJ1-2|TRBV20-1|few
TGCAGTGCACCCTTAGCCGGGAGCTATGGCTACACCTTC
CSAPLAGSYGYTF